This TCR beta chain was recovered during a study of shared clonotypes between healthy human individuals. Study-level information: With ages of 18 to 49, the donors were two women and three men. Per donor, three plates held CD4 naive cells, three held CD4 memory, two held CD8 naive and one held CD8 memory.

Trimming removed 2 bases from V and 3 bases from J; junction bases left unmatched: 9. The CDR3 extends over 15 amino acids. The germline gives CDR1 SQVTM, CDR2 ANQGSEA. Sorted-subset replicate PCRs used roughly 220 ng DNA, about 30,000 T cell genomes. Per the original methods: Filtering differed since immunoSEQ provided only junctions, with no quality scores. The protocol was immunoSEQ multiplex PCR, while the TCRdb copy is restricted to in-frame clones and leaves out a portion. The V and J calls and clone size were taken over from that table, and D and trimming were inferred from the DNA. The sample includes 300,000 to 350,000 clones, about 70% seen only once; the top ten take about 10%.

The TCR originated in a man aged 25-45 years in good health. Material for sequencing was memory CD4+ T cells sorted from blood. Subset in this sample: CD45RA-negative fraction. V usage is TRBV29-1 and J usage is TRBJ2-5; TRBD1 aligns across 7 bases. CDR3 nucleotides: TGCAGCGTTGAAAGTTACAGGGGAGAGGAAGAGACCCAGTACTTC. Translation: CSVESYRGEEETQYF.